One and the same sample provided the 20 T cell receptor beta chains below, sequenced in a study of identical twins. TCRdb called the 5' RACE reads again in MiXCR, with one record for every CDR3 protein. The top ten clones hold more than 10% of a sample with 350,000 to 450,000 distinct CDR3 sequences, 15% to 20% of them seen once. Material: naive T cells sorted from blood. These receptors came from a man in his fifties or sixties in good health.

This clonotype has just a few counts. This chain joins TRBV2 and TRBJ2-7; D might be TRBD2 (6 bases). CDR1 and CDR2 (germline): SNHLY, FYNNEI. The CDR3 runs to 11 residues. V dropped 6 bases and J dropped 7 bases, with 10 bases sitting between them. CDR3 region: CASSQEGEQYF. Written as DNA, the CDR3 is TGTGCCAGCAGCCAGGAGGGAGAGCAGTACTTC.

For this clonotype: Given a much more abundant clone one base away, this may be a read error. The chain has TRBV20-1 and TRBJ1-5, with D possibly matching TRBD1 (5 bases). The CDR3 is 13 amino acids. Germline CDR1 is DFQATT and CDR2 is SNEGSKA (reference sequence). Trimming pared 6 bases from V and 4 bases from J, leaving 13 bases between. DNA for the CDR3: TGCAGTGCCGCCCGGACATCAAATCAGCCCCAGCATTTT. Translated: CSAARTSNQPQHF.

The J gene is TRBJ1-1, the V gene TRBV12-3 or TRBV12-4; D not certain. The CDR3 consists of 15 residues. Trimming pared 2 bases from V and 0 bases from J, leaving 10 bases between. The CDR3 sequence: CASSLNQQMNTEAFF. The DNA of the CDR3 is TGTGCCAGCAGTTTAAACCAACAAATGAACACTGAAGCTTTCTTT.

The chain joins TRBV20-1 to TRBJ2-5, with D unclear. Germline V lookup: CDR1 DFQATT, CDR2 SNEGSKA (reference sequence). CDR3 length: 14 amino acids. V gave up 0 bases and J gave up 1 base, with 9 bases separating them. CDR3 region: CSARDLPAQETQYF. The CDR3 DNA reads TGCAGTGCTAGAGATCTGCCTGCCCAAGAGACCCAGTACTTC.

The table lists this clonotype with a count of one. The J gene is TRBJ2-7, the V gene TRBV7-2; perhaps TRBD1 as D (6 bases). The CDR3 runs 15 residues. The germline V gene encodes CDR1 SGHTA and CDR2 FQGNSA. The V gene lost 4 bases and the J gene lost 7 bases, with 20 bases spanning the gap. The CDR3 nucleotides read TGTGCCAGCAGCTCCCGGACAGACAGTGGTTGGGAGCAGTACTTC. It codes for CASSSRTDSGWEQYF.

The chain recombines TRBV28 with TRBJ2-3, with a tentative D call TRBD1 (6 bases). This CDR3 spans 21 amino acids. V was clipped by 3 bases and J by 0 bases, with 28 bases between them. Germline V gene lookup returns CDR1 MDHEN and CDR2 SYDVKM. CDR3 DNA sequence: TGTGCCAGCAGTTTTAACCCGAAAACCTTAGACACAGGGTCTAGCACAGATACGCAGTATTTT. This sequence encodes CASSFNPKTLDTGSSTDTQYF.

The gene calls are TRBV20-1 and TRBJ1-5, with unresolved D. The CDR3 totals 18 residues. V lost 0 bases, J lost 0 bases, and 18 bases lay in between. The germline CDR1 and CDR2 sequences are DFQATT and SNEGSKA (reference sequence). The CDR3 here is CSARDRRVFDYSNQPQHF. The DNA for the CDR3 is TGCAGTGCTAGAGATCGGAGGGTTTTTGATTATAGCAATCAGCCCCAGCATTTT.

The chain couples TRBV4-1 to TRBJ2-7; 7 bases match TRBD2. This CDR3 spans 15 amino acids. The V and J ends lost 6 bases and 2 bases, in that order; junction bases with no gene match: 10. Germline assignment: CDR1 MGHRA and CDR2 YSYEKL. This CDR3 is CASSQRSGGTYEQYF. The CDR3 DNA sequence: TGCGCCAGCAGTCAGCGGTCGGGGGGTACCTACGAGCAGTACTTC.

This clonotype appeared a few times. The V call is TRBV7-6, the J call TRBJ2-7; 7 nucleotides agree with TRBD1. Germline lookup yields CDR1 SGHVS and CDR2 FNYEAQ. The CDR3 has 20 amino acids. The trim removed 0 bases at V and 3 bases at J, leaving 20 bases unmatched. The CDR3 region has the DNA TGTGCCAGCAGCTTAGCGACCGACGGTTGGACAGGACCCTTGGACTACGAGCAGTACTTC. It yields the protein CASSLATDGWTGPLDYEQYF.

There are many counts of this clonotype. The V call is TRBV5-1, the J call TRBJ1-4, with TRBD1 as a possible D gene (5 bases). The CDR3 contains 16 residues. Looked up from germline, CDR1 is SGHRS and CDR2 is YFSETQ. V was pared by 4 bases and J by 0 bases, with 13 bases between. CDR3 DNA: TGCGCCAGCAGCCGGGACGGGGTTGCAACTAATGAAAAACTGTTTTTT. It codes for CASSRDGVATNEKLFF.

This clonotype was counted a few times. The chain carries TRBV5-6 and TRBJ2-6, with D uncertain. Per germline, CDR1 SGHDT and CDR2 YYEEEE. This CDR3 comprises 18 residues. V was shortened by 4 bases and J by 2 bases, with 19 bases between the two germline ends. In DNA, the CDR3 is TGTGCCAGCAGCAAAGTTGGGCTTTTCGAGGCTGGGGCCAACGTCCTGACTTTC. Translated: CASSKVGLFEAGANVLTF.

Ten or more counts support this clonotype. The chain couples TRBV5-1 to TRBJ2-7, with D unresolved. This CDR3 contains 16 residues. V lost 3 bases and J 0 bases, leaving 16 bases between the germline ends. Germline V gene sequence: CDR1 SGHRS, CDR2 YFSETQ. CDR3 nucleotide sequence: TGCGCCAGCAGCTCCCCGGCTTCACAGAACTCCTACGAGCAGTACTTC. Its translation is CASSSPASQNSYEQYF.

This clonotype has at least ten counts. This chain links TRBV29-1 with TRBJ2-7; 16 bases match TRBD2. The junction had 5 bases not matched to a gene; V was cut back by 3 bases and J by 6 bases. The CDR3 loop spans 15 amino acids. The V gene's germline CDR1 is SQVTM and CDR2 ANQGSEA. The CDR3 bases are TGCAGCGTTGACCTGGGGACTAGCGGGAGGGCCGAGCAGTACTTC. Encoded protein: CSVDLGTSGRAEQYF.

The chain employs TRBV12-3 or TRBV12-4 and TRBJ2-7; the match to TRBD1 covers 7 bases. Trimming took 6 bases from V and 3 from J; bases not matched to a gene: 5. This CDR3 has 13 residues. The CDR3 loop reads CASRTGIYYEQYF. The CDR3 DNA reads TGTGCCAGCAGGACAGGGATCTACTACGAGCAGTACTTC.

A few counts support this clonotype. This chain connects TRBV20-1 to TRBJ2-1; D is unclear. The CDR3 covers 16 residues. Trimming pared 1 base from V and 0 bases from J, leaving 13 bases between. The germline V gene has CDR1 DFQATT and CDR2 SNEGSKA (reference sequence). In DNA form, the CDR3 reads TGCAGTGCTAGAGTCGGCCGAAAGAGCTCCTACAATGAGCAGTTCTTC. Its translation is CSARVGRKSSYNEQFF.

This clonotype was observed many times. This chain uses TRBV3-1 with TRBJ2-5; perhaps TRBD2 as D (5 bases). Germline lookup yields CDR1 LGHDT and CDR2 YNNKEL (reference sequence). Trimming removed 0 bases at V and 2 bases at J, with 13 bases between. This CDR3 comprises 16 residues. As DNA, the CDR3 is TGTGCCAGCAGCCAAGAGAGGGTCCCGGGACAAGAGACCCAGTACTTC. It translates to CASSQERVPGQETQYF.

This clonotype has only a few counts. This chain joins TRBV20-1 and TRBJ2-7, with 9 nucleotides matching TRBD2. The CDR3 consists of 14 residues. Germline loops: CDR1 DFQATT, CDR2 SNEGSKA (reference sequence). V dropped 6 bases and J dropped 4; count of bases not matched to a gene: 10. Here the CDR3 DNA reads TGCAGTGCGGGAGGCCAGCGGGGGGTTTACGAGCAGTACTTC. It encodes CSAGGQRGVYEQYF.

V is TRBV7-9 and J is TRBJ1-3; D uncertain. CDR3 length: 13 residues. Germline V gene data show CDR1 as SEHNR and CDR2 as FQNEAQ (reference sequence). V was trimmed by 1 base and J by 4 bases, leaving 5 bases between them. The CDR3 DNA reads as TGTGCCAGCAGCTTAGTCCCGGGAAACACCATATATTTT. Translating it yields CASSLVPGNTIYF.

There are a few counts of this clonotype. This sequence joins TRBV5-6 and TRBJ1-1; tentatively, D is TRBD1 (5 bases). Germline CDR1 is SGHDT and CDR2 is YYEEEE. The V gene lost 4 bases and the J gene lost 7 bases, with 14 bases spanning the gap. The CDR3 has 13 amino acids. The chain's CDR3 is CASSPGGDLEAFF. The CDR3 DNA is TGTGCCAGCAGCCCCGGAGGGGACCTTGAAGCTTTCTTT.

This clonotype was found many times. The chain carries TRBV20-1 and TRBJ2-7; TRBD1 is a possible D gene (6 bases). The CDR3 is made up of 16 amino acids. Germline assignment: CDR1 DFQATT and CDR2 SNEGSKA (reference sequence). Trimming cost V 0 bases and J 1 base, with 16 bases left between them. The CDR3 spells CSARDSSRDISYEQYF. The CDR3 DNA sequence: TGCAGTGCTAGAGATTCGTCCCGGGACATTTCCTACGAGCAGTACTTC.